Following are 15 T cell receptor beta chains from one sample sequenced in a study of T cells in Graves' hyperthyroidism and ophthalmopathy. TCR beta CDR3 regions were amplified from RNA transcripts. During a first-round RT-PCR of the TCR CDR3, the HTBI primer set was used. MiXCR, applied by TCRdb to the multiplex PCR reads, yields one record per CDR3 protein. The sample records about 720,000 distinct CDR3 sequences, 15% to 20% being singletons. The source material was blood. The receptors shown here come from a woman in her fifties or sixties with Graves' hyperthyroidism that later progressed to Graves' ophthalmopathy.

Worth noting for this clonotype: As the CDR3 is not closed by the conserved phenylalanine or tryptophan, this likely results from a read error. The rearrangement joins TRBV6-1 to TRBJ1-1; 7 bases align to TRBD1. The CDR3 consists of 14 residues. Per germline, CDR1 MNHNS and CDR2 SASEGT. V was clipped by 7 bases and J by 1 base; unmatched bases: 6. The chain's CDR3 is CASNRQGTNTEAFL. CDR3 sequence (DNA): TGTGCCAGCAACCGACAGGGTACGAACACTGAAGCTTTCCTT.

This rearrangement joins TRBV6-5 to TRBJ1-2; a weak D match, TRBD1 (5 bases). Germline CDR1 reads MNHEY; CDR2 reads SVGAGI. V was shortened by 2 bases and J by 5 bases, with 12 bases between the two germline ends. CDR3 size: 14 residues. CDR3 residues: CASSYARVRYGYTF. DNA for the CDR3: TGTGCCAGCAGTTACGCCAGGGTCCGATATGGCTACACCTTC.

The sample holds one count of this clonotype. The rearrangement uses TRBV6-1 and TRBJ1-2, with D tentatively TRBD1 (5 bases). Germline values: CDR1 MNHNS, CDR2 SASEGT. The CDR3 has 15 residues. Trimming removed 5 bases at V and 6 bases at J, with 19 bases between. CDR3 amino acids: CASSPRVPGGDGYTF. CDR3 DNA: TGTGCCAGCAGTCCCCGGGTCCCGGGGGGGGATGGCTACACCTTC.

This clonotype was counted a few times. J is TRBJ2-4 and V is TRBV20-1; 8 bases fit TRBD2. CDR1 and CDR2 from the germline V gene are DFQATT and SNEGSKA (reference sequence). CDR3 length: 15 amino acids. V dropped 7 bases and J dropped 2; count of bases not matched to a gene: 10. This CDR3 reads CSVGSGGGTKNIQYF. CDR3 nucleotide sequence: TGCAGTGTCGGAAGCGGGGGTGGCACCAAAAACATTCAGTACTTC.

This chain connects TRBV4-1 to TRBJ2-3; D is possibly TRBD1 (6 bases). V lost 2 bases and J 5 bases, leaving 32 bases between the germline ends. The CDR3 is 21 amino acids. CDR1 MGHRA and CDR2 YSYEKL come from the germline V gene. Written as DNA, the CDR3 is TGCGCCAGCAGCCAAAGTCTACGGACAGTTTCCAGCCGTGACACACAAGATACGCAGTATTTT. Translated: CASSQSLRTVSSRDTQDTQYF.

This clonotype has only a few counts. The genes are TRBV12-5 and TRBJ2-7, with D perhaps matching TRBD2 (6 bases). This CDR3 contains 13 residues. Germline CDR1 and CDR2: LGHNT and FRNRAP. The ends were cut back, 5 bases at V and 4 bases at J, with 12 bases in the middle. CDR3: CASGPAGGYEQYF. In DNA, the CDR3 is TGTGCTAGTGGTCCCGCCGGGGGTTACGAGCAGTACTTC.

This clonotype has only a few counts. The gene calls are TRBV9 and TRBJ1-5; D unresolved. The CDR3 runs to 15 residues. V was pared by 0 bases and J by 0 bases, with 7 bases between. The germline CDR1 and CDR2 sequences are SGDLS and YYNGEE. The CDR3 DNA is TGTGCCAGCAGCGTAGGGGGTCTTAGCAATCAGCCCCAGCATTTT. This encodes CASSVGGLSNQPQHF.

This clonotype was detected ten times or more. The genes are TRBV7-2 and TRBJ1-1; D is perhaps TRBD1 (5 bases). Trimming cost V 5 bases and J 1 base, with 17 bases left between them. Germline V gives CDR1 SGHTA, CDR2 FQGNSA. The CDR3 covers 16 residues. DNA of the CDR3: TGTGCCAGCAGCCAAGAGACCGGGGCCCGGAACACTGAAGCTTTCTTT. Its translation: CASSQETGARNTEAFF.

V is TRBV6-6 and J is TRBJ1-5, with D hard to call. This CDR3 is built from 15 residues. From germline, CDR1 is MNHNY and CDR2 SVGAGI (reference sequence). The V end lost 0 bases, the J end lost 11 bases, and 17 bases lay between the germline ends. DNA of the CDR3: TGTGCCAGCAGTTACTCGAGTGAAGGACCGGGATCCCAGCATTTT. Amino acid sequence: CASSYSSEGPGSQHF.

This clonotype was detected many times. The rearrangement uses TRBV29-1 and TRBJ1-1; D call uncertain. Germline V gives CDR1 SQVTM, CDR2 ANQGSEA. The CDR3 contains 15 residues. V lost 1 base and J lost 0, with 12 bases in between. CDR3 in DNA: TGCAGCGTTGAAGGGAGGGCCAGTATGAACACTGAAGCTTTCTTT. Translating it yields CSVEGRASMNTEAFF.

Ten or more counts support this clonotype. V usage is TRBV6-2 or TRBV6-3 and J usage is TRBJ1-5, with a weak D call TRBD1 (5 bases). Germline-derived CDR1 and CDR2 are MNHEY and SVGEGT. Trimming took 7 bases from V and 5 from J, leaving 15 bases between them. There are 14 residues in the CDR3. Written as DNA, the CDR3 is TGTGCCAGCACCAATCCGGGGGTGGATCAGCCCCAGCATTTT. The encoded protein is CASTNPGVDQPQHF.

The genes are TRBV20-1 and TRBJ1-5; tentative D call: TRBD1 (5 bases). The CDR3 length is 13 residues. The V gene lost 6 bases and the J gene lost 5 bases, with 14 bases spanning the gap. Per germline, CDR1 DFQATT and CDR2 SNEGSKA (reference sequence). In nucleotides, the CDR3 is TGCAGTGCAGCAGGGAAGGGATATCAGCCCCAGCATTTT. Translated, it gives CSAAGKGYQPQHF.

This clonotype was seen more than once but under ten times. The V gene is TRBV19, the J gene TRBJ1-2, with a weak D call TRBD1 (5 bases). V was cut by 9 bases and J by 6 bases, with 17 bases left in between. The CDR3 has 13 amino acids. CDR1 and CDR2 (germline): LNHDA, SQIVND (reference sequence). CDR3 nucleotides: TGTGCCAGCCGGCTACGGGGGGGAGATGGCTACACCTTC. It specifies CASRLRGGDGYTF. Full variable domain (outside the CDR3, taken from reference TRBV19 and TRBJ1-2): DGGITQSPKYLFRKEGQNVTLSCEQNLNHDAMYWYRQDPGQGLRLIYYSQIVNDFQKGDIAEGYSVSREKKESFPLTVTSAQKNPTAFYLCASRLRGGDGYTFGSGTRLTVV.

This clonotype was counted many times. The rearrangement uses TRBV30 and TRBJ2-2; TRBD2 aligns across 9 bases. This CDR3 is 14 amino acids long. Germline V lookup: CDR1 GTSNPN, CDR2 SVGIG (reference sequence). The ends lost 3 bases at V and 1 base at J; junction bases unmatched: 0. CDR3 sequence (DNA): TGTGCCTGGAGGACTAGCGGGAACACCGGGGAGCTGTTTTTT. Translated: CAWRTSGNTGELFF.

V and J are TRBV6-2 or TRBV6-3 and TRBJ1-1; no firm D call. Germline values: CDR1 MNHEY, CDR2 SVGEGT. There are 12 residues in the CDR3. Trimming cost V 1 base and J 7 bases, with 7 bases left between them. In DNA form, the CDR3 reads TGTGCCAGCAGTTACTGGCAGGATGAAGCTTTCTTT. This translates into CASSYWQDEAFF.